A selection of T cell receptor beta chains follows, all from one sample in a study of cytomegalovirus exposure and HLA in healthy donors. Sequencing used immunoSEQ multiplex PCR; TCRdb keeps in-frame clones, though not all of them. The sample yields tens of thousands of clones, 90% to 95% seen once. Sequencing was performed on PBMCs. The receptors were gathered from a woman younger than 45 in good health and CMV-seropositive. CDR3s include the opening cysteine and the closing phenylalanine or tryptophan. The D gene is left open where the match is weak. The size field is filled for only some rows; it gives once, few, many or a size class.

v_call: TRBV27
j_call: TRBJ2-7
clone_size: .
d_call: TRBD2
cdr3_aa: CASSLLAGAYEQYF
cdr3_nt: TGTGCCAGCAGTTTACTAGCGGGAGCCTACGAGCAGTACTTC

v_call: TRBV5-1
j_call: TRBJ2-1
clone_size: few
d_call: .
cdr3_aa: CASSLDLASKTDEQFF
cdr3_nt: TGCGCCAGCAGCTTGGATTTGGCTAGTAAGACCGATGAGCAGTTCTTC

v_call: TRBV30
j_call: TRBJ1-1
clone_size: .
d_call: .
cdr3_aa: CAWRTDVNTEAFF
cdr3_nt: TGTGCCTGGCGGACAGACGTGAACACTGAAGCTTTCTTT

v_call: TRBV4-3
j_call: TRBJ2-2
clone_size: .
d_call: .
cdr3_aa: CASSRRTGELFF
cdr3_nt: TGCGCCAGCAGCCGTCGGACCGGGGAGCTGTTTTTT

v_call: TRBV6-6
j_call: TRBJ1-2
clone_size: .
d_call: TRBD1
cdr3_aa: CASNPMTGGDGYTF
cdr3_nt: TGTGCCAGCAACCCAATGACAGGGGGAGATGGCTACACCTTC

v_call: TRBV5-4
j_call: TRBJ2-1
clone_size: .
d_call: .
cdr3_aa: CASSDVGGNEQFF
cdr3_nt: TGTGCCAGCAGCGACGTGGGGGGTAATGAGCAGTTCTTC

v_call: TRBV29-1
j_call: TRBJ1-4
clone_size: .
d_call: .
cdr3_aa: CSANRDNNEKLFF
cdr3_nt: TGCAGCGCAAACAGAGACAATAATGAAAAACTGTTTTTT

v_call: TRBV28
j_call: TRBJ1-3
clone_size: once
d_call: .
cdr3_aa: CASSLPGRTGNTIYF
cdr3_nt: TGTGCCAGCAGTTTACCAGGGAGGACTGGAAACACCATATATTTT

v_call: TRBV7-9
j_call: TRBJ1-4
clone_size: .
d_call: .
cdr3_aa: CASSLYPGRNEKLFF
cdr3_nt: TGTGCCAGCAGCTTATACCCAGGGCGGAATGAAAAACTGTTTTTT

v_call: TRBV9
j_call: TRBJ2-7
clone_size: .
d_call: TRBD1
cdr3_aa: CASSPTHVRGFYEQYF
cdr3_nt: TGTGCCAGCAGCCCTACTCATGTCAGGGGGTTCTACGAGCAGTACTTC

v_call: TRBV5-1
j_call: TRBJ2-7
clone_size: .
d_call: TRBD2
cdr3_aa: CASSLGTSGQLGHEQYF
cdr3_nt: TGCGCCAGCAGCCTCGGGACTAGCGGCCAACTAGGCCACGAGCAGTACTTC

v_call: TRBV11-3
j_call: TRBJ2-2
clone_size: once
d_call: .
cdr3_aa: CASSPVGPRLLGDAGELFF
cdr3_nt: TGTGCCAGCAGCCCGGTAGGCCCTAGACTCTTGGGAGACGCCGGGGAGCTGTTTTTT

v_call: TRBV30
j_call: TRBJ1-5
clone_size: .
d_call: TRBD1
cdr3_aa: CAWSVRGTGNQPQHF
cdr3_nt: TGTGCCTGGAGTGTACGAGGGACAGGGAATCAGCCCCAGCATTTT

v_call: TRBV5-3
j_call: TRBJ2-3
clone_size: .
d_call: TRBD1
cdr3_aa: CARSLGQGSTDTQYF
cdr3_nt: TGTGCCAGAAGCTTGGGACAGGGTAGCACAGATACGCAGTATTTT

v_call: TRBV19
j_call: TRBJ1-2
clone_size: .
d_call: .
cdr3_aa: CASSQTGLYGYTF
cdr3_nt: TGTGCCAGTAGTCAAACGGGACTCTATGGCTACACCTTC

v_call: TRBV28
j_call: TRBJ1-1
clone_size: .
d_call: .
cdr3_aa: CASKGSGGVGTEAFF
cdr3_nt: TGTGCCAGCAAGGGATCAGGAGGGGTAGGAACTGAAGCTTTCTTT

v_call: TRBV6-5
j_call: TRBJ2-4
clone_size: .
d_call: TRBD1
cdr3_aa: CASSYSSTGRIQYF
cdr3_nt: TGTGCCAGCAGTTACTCGTCGACAGGGCGCATTCAGTACTTC

v_call: TRBV7-9
j_call: TRBJ1-3
clone_size: .
d_call: .
cdr3_aa: CASIINDPRQASNTIYF
cdr3_nt: TGTGCCAGCATCATAAACGACCCGAGACAGGCCTCAAACACCATATATTTT

v_call: TRBV28
j_call: TRBJ2-1
clone_size: .
d_call: TRBD2
cdr3_aa: CASSQLGLGDNEQFF
cdr3_nt: TGTGCCAGCAGCCAACTCGGACTAGGAGACAATGAGCAGTTCTTC

v_call: TRBV7-2
j_call: TRBJ1-2
clone_size: once
d_call: .
cdr3_aa: CASSPKSGKAYGYTF
cdr3_nt: TGTGCCAGCAGCCCTAAATCCGGGAAGGCCTATGGCTACACCTTC

v_call: TRBV6-1
j_call: TRBJ2-1
clone_size: .
d_call: TRBD1
cdr3_aa: CASRGQTLWFF
cdr3_nt: TGTGCCAGCAGGGGACAGACTCTTTGGTTCTTC

v_call: TRBV28
j_call: TRBJ2-1
clone_size: .
d_call: .
cdr3_aa: CASSLFVFRQASSYNEQFF
cdr3_nt: TGTGCCAGCAGTTTATTTGTGTTTCGGCAAGCGAGCTCCTACAATGAGCAGTTCTTC

v_call: TRBV9
j_call: TRBJ2-6
clone_size: .
d_call: .
cdr3_aa: CASSPPPGLTDSGANVLTF
cdr3_nt: TGTGCCAGCAGCCCACCGCCGGGTCTAACGGACTCTGGGGCCAACGTCCTGACTTTC

v_call: TRBV4-1
j_call: TRBJ2-3
clone_size: few
d_call: TRBD2
cdr3_aa: CASSQEPGGQADTQYF
cdr3_nt: TGCGCCAGCAGCCAAGAACCGGGAGGGCAGGCAGATACGCAGTATTTT

v_call: TRBV20-1
j_call: TRBJ2-1
clone_size: .
d_call: TRBD2
cdr3_aa: CSALRTSEQFF
cdr3_nt: TGCAGTGCCCTGAGGACTAGTGAGCAGTTCTTC

v_call: TRBV4-3
j_call: TRBJ1-1
clone_size: .
d_call: .
cdr3_aa: CASSQDLPPRTEAFF
cdr3_nt: TGCGCCAGCAGCCAAGATCTACCCCCCCGCACTGAAGCTTTCTTT

v_call: TRBV19
j_call: TRBJ2-3
clone_size: .
d_call: .
cdr3_aa: CASSKTLTGDTQYF
cdr3_nt: TGTGCCAGTAGTAAGACCCTGACGGGGGATACGCAGTATTTT

v_call: TRBV5-1
j_call: TRBJ2-7
clone_size: .
d_call: .
cdr3_aa: CASSFPGDSYEQYF
cdr3_nt: TGCGCCAGCAGCTTCCCAGGGGATTCCTACGAGCAGTACTTC

v_call: TRBV28
j_call: TRBJ1-3
clone_size: .
d_call: TRBD1
cdr3_aa: CASSPRGTASGNTIYF
cdr3_nt: TGTGCCAGCAGTCCTAGAGGGACAGCCTCTGGAAACACCATATATTTT

v_call: TRBV6-5
j_call: TRBJ1-1
clone_size: once
d_call: .
cdr3_aa: CASSYSTEAFF
cdr3_nt: TGTGCCAGCAGTTATAGTACTGAAGCTTTCTTT

v_call: TRBV27
j_call: TRBJ1-5
clone_size: .
d_call: .
cdr3_aa: CASSLGQGKFQPQHF
cdr3_nt: TGTGCCAGCAGTTTAGGTCAGGGAAAGTTTCAGCCCCAGCATTTT